These 28 T cell receptor beta chains were sequenced from one sample in a study of T cells in Graves' hyperthyroidism and ophthalmopathy. There were TCR beta CDR3 regions amplified from RNA transcripts. First-round RT-PCR targeting the TCR CDR3 was performed with the HTBI primer set. TCRdb re-called the multiplex PCR reads through MiXCR, storing one row per CDR3 protein. Among hundreds of thousands of distinct CDR3 sequences listed, 20% to 25% were seen once. Sample: blood. These receptors were obtained from a woman in her seventies with Graves' ophthalmopathy.

Only a few counts were recorded for this clonotype. The chain links TRBV5-1 to TRBJ2-5; D is ambiguous. The CDR3 is 14 amino acids. V gave up 0 bases and J gave up 1 base, with 7 bases separating them. From germline, CDR1 is SGHRS and CDR2 YFSETQ. The CDR3 loop reads CASSLGPSQETQYF. The CDR3 DNA reads TGCGCCAGCAGCTTGGGACCGAGCCAAGAGACCCAGTACTTC. Together with reference TRBV5-1 and TRBJ2-5, the CDR3 gives the full variable domain: KAGVTQTPRYLIKTRGQQVTLSCSPISGHRSVSWYQQTPGQGLQFLFEYFSETQRNKGNFPGRFSGRQFSNSRSEMNVSTLELGDSALYLCASSLGPSQETQYFGPGTRLLVL.

The V call is TRBV10-3, the J call TRBJ2-1; D uncertain. With 6 bases removed from V and 0 bases from J, the gap between germline ends came to 12 bases. Germline V CDR1 and CDR2: ENHRY, SYGVKD. The CDR3 sequence is 15 residues long. The CDR3 spells CAISPLTSSYNEQFF. CDR3 DNA sequence: TGTGCCATCAGCCCCTTGACGAGCTCCTACAATGAGCAGTTCTTC.

This clonotype was counted a few times. J is TRBJ2-3 and V is TRBV3-1; the D gene is possibly TRBD2 (6 bases). The CDR3 consists of 18 residues. Germline V CDR1 and CDR2: LGHDT, YNNKEL (reference sequence). V dropped 0 bases and J dropped 0 bases, with 16 bases sitting between them. The CDR3 loop is CASSQDGWRGRSTDTQYF. CDR3 DNA: TGTGCCAGCAGCCAAGATGGTTGGCGGGGACGCAGCACAGATACGCAGTATTTT.

This rearrangement joins TRBV5-1 to TRBJ2-3, with D perhaps matching TRBD1 (7 bases). Germline CDR1 and CDR2: SGHRS and YFSETQ. V lost 6 bases to trimming and J lost 4 bases, with 18 bases between them. This CDR3 contains 15 residues. The CDR3 DNA reads TGCGCCAGCAAGTCAGGTCCCAGGGGGGCAGATACGCAGTATTTT. This sequence encodes CASKSGPRGADTQYF.

This clonotype was seen many times. The chain has TRBV3-1 and TRBJ1-1; D unresolved. V gave up 7 bases and J gave up 7 bases, with 19 bases separating them. The CDR3 runs 14 residues. CDR1 and CDR2 from the germline V gene are LGHDT and YNNKEL (reference sequence). CDR3 protein: CASTRTRVGGEAFF. CDR3 coding DNA: TGTGCCAGCACCCGGACTAGGGTGGGAGGTGAAGCTTTCTTT.

This clonotype was counted many times. The J gene is TRBJ2-1, the V gene TRBV2; 8 bases align to TRBD1. There are 13 residues in the CDR3. The germline V gene encodes CDR1 SNHLY and CDR2 FYNNEI. Trimming took 6 bases from V and 9 from J; bases not matched to a gene: 7. The CDR3 sequence: CASRRTGYTEQFF. The CDR3 coding sequence is TGTGCCAGCAGAAGGACAGGGTATACTGAGCAGTTCTTC.

This clonotype was picked up a small number of times. V is TRBV10-3 and J is TRBJ2-1, with D unclear. The germline CDR1 and CDR2 sequences are ENHRY and SYGVKD. The CDR3 is made up of 11 amino acids. Between the trimmed V and J ends, which lost 3 bases and 4 bases, there was a span of 1 base. CDR3 region: CAISEYNEQFF. CDR3 bases: TGTGCCATCAGTGAATACAATGAGCAGTTCTTC.

In its sample, this clonotype was seen a few times. This chain uses TRBV15 with TRBJ2-1; TRBD2 aligns across 9 bases. The CDR3 sequence is 16 residues long. Germline V gene lookup returns CDR1 LNHNV and CDR2 YYDKDF (reference sequence). The V segment lost 3 bases and the J segment 0 bases; nucleotides outside the gene matches: 3. The CDR3 reads CATSRISGSSYNEQFF. DNA for the CDR3: TGTGCCACCAGCAGGATTAGCGGGAGCTCCTACAATGAGCAGTTCTTC.

This clonotype was detected many times. The chain combines TRBV7-8 with TRBJ2-5, with TRBD2 identical over 10 bases. V shed 7 bases, J shed 5 bases, and the junction held 13 bases outside the gene matches. CDR1 and CDR2 (germline): SGHVS, FQNEAQ. This CDR3 is 16 amino acids long. In DNA, the CDR3 is TGTGCCAGCACCACATGGACTAGCGGTGGGTGGGAGACCCAGTACTTC. Its protein is CASTTWTSGGWETQYF.

This chain connects TRBV18 to TRBJ1-2; D unresolved. This CDR3 has 15 residues. The ends were cut back, 0 bases at V and 4 bases at J, with 12 bases in the middle. Germline V lookup: CDR1 KGHSH, CDR2 LQKENI. The CDR3 nucleotides read TGTGCCAGCTCACCACCCCGACCCTTGCCCTATGGCTACACCTTC. This translates into CASSPPRPLPYGYTF. Full variable domain (outside the CDR3, taken from reference TRBV18 and TRBJ1-2): NAGVMQNPRHLVRRRGQEARLRCSPMKGHSHVYWYRQLPEEGLKFMVYLQKENIIDESGMPKERFSAEFPKEGPSILRIQQVVRGDSAAYFCASSPPRPLPYGYTFGSGTRLTVV.

This clonotype was recorded many times. V gene TRBV7-2 combines with J gene TRBJ2-1, with no clear D. The CDR3 loop spans 13 amino acids. V shed 1 base and J shed 4 bases, with 5 bases lying between them. Germline loops: CDR1 SGHTA, CDR2 FQGNSA. In DNA, the CDR3 is TGTGCCAGCAGCTTAGAACTTTACAATGAGCAGTTCTTC. Translated, it gives CASSLELYNEQFF.

The chain links TRBV19 to TRBJ1-1; the D gene is possibly TRBD1 (6 bases). Germline values: CDR1 LNHDA, CDR2 SQIVND (reference sequence). Trimming stripped 6 bases from V and 0 bases from J, with 11 bases between. The CDR3 has 14 amino acids. The DNA for the CDR3 is TGTGCCAGTAGAGATACAGGGTTGAACACTGAAGCTTTCTTT. As protein: CASRDTGLNTEAFF.

A remark on this clonotype: A clone one base away is much larger, so this may be a read error. The chain combines TRBV11-2 with TRBJ2-7; possible D gene TRBD2, 6 bases. In germline, CDR1 is SGHAT, CDR2 FQNNGV. This CDR3 contains 14 residues. The CDR3 sequence: CAGSLDSSVYEQYF. For the CDR3, the DNA is TGTGCCGGCAGCTTAGATTCTAGCGTCTACGAGCAGTACTTC.

The chain carries TRBV15 and TRBJ1-1, with D maybe TRBD1 (5 bases). The germline V and J ends were trimmed by 0 bases and 9 bases, with 11 bases remaining between them. Germline V gene data show CDR1 as LNHNV and CDR2 as YYDKDF (reference sequence). This CDR3 has 13 residues. The CDR3 DNA reads TGTGCCACCAGCAGAGATTCTGGGACCCAAGCTTTCTTT. This codes for CATSRDSGTQAFF.

The chain has TRBV28 and TRBJ2-2, with D perhaps TRBD1 (6 bases). The CDR3 totals 14 residues. CDR1 MDHEN and CDR2 SYDVKM come from the germline V gene. Trimming cost V 6 bases and J 6 bases, with 14 bases left between them. Written as DNA, the CDR3 is TGTGCCAGCAGCACAAACAGGGTGCCCGGGGAGCTGTTTTTT. It is translated as CASSTNRVPGELFF.

The CDR3 loop is CASNLAGGMQYF. CDR3 bases: TGTGCCAGCAATCTAGCGGGAGGAATGCAGTACTTC. The V and J genes are TRBV12-3 or TRBV12-4 and TRBJ2-7, with 11 bases lining up with TRBD2. The CDR3 totals 12 residues. The V segment lost 7 bases and the J segment 9 bases; nucleotides outside the gene matches: 5.

This chain connects TRBV12-3 or TRBV12-4 to TRBJ2-2; D is perhaps TRBD1 (6 bases). Trimming removed 5 bases from V and 15 bases from J, with 16 bases in between. This CDR3 has 12 amino acids. As DNA, the CDR3 is TGTGCCAGCAGTCCGGGATACAGGGACATGTTTTTT. Translated, it gives CASSPGYRDMFF.

The rearrangement joins TRBV5-1 to TRBJ1-2, with no clear D. The CDR3 has 13 residues. Per the germline V gene, CDR1 is SGHRS and CDR2 is YFSETQ. Trimming left V 2 bases short and J 4 bases short, with 9 bases between. The CDR3 region has the DNA TGCGCCAGCAGCTTCTATCAGAGCTATGGCTACACCTTC. It is translated as CASSFYQSYGYTF.

This clonotype has just a few counts. The DNA of the CDR3 is TGTGCCAGCTCACCTATGGGGAACAGGGAACACACCTTC. Protein sequence: CASSPMGNREHTF. V and J are TRBV18 and TRBJ1-2; D might be TRBD1 (6 bases). Germline V gene data show CDR1 as KGHSH and CDR2 as LQKENI. V was pared by 3 bases and J by 12 bases, with 17 bases between. This CDR3 has 13 residues.

This sequence joins TRBV28 and TRBJ1-5; D unclear. CDR3 length: 14 residues. V lost 1 base and J lost 7, with 11 bases in between. CDR1 is MDHEN and CDR2 is SYDVKM in the germline V gene. CDR3 protein: CASSLFRLEQPQHF. The CDR3 bases are TGTGCCAGCAGTTTATTTCGCTTGGAACAGCCCCAGCATTTT. Drawing the rest from reference TRBV28 and TRBJ1-5, the complete variable domain is DVKVTQSSRYLVKRTGEKVFLECVQDMDHENMFWYRQDPGLGLRLIYFSYDVKMKEKGDIPEGYSVSREKKERFSLILESASTNQTSMYLCASSLFRLEQPQHFGDGTRLSIL.

The table lists this clonotype with many counts. The V gene is TRBV12-3 or TRBV12-4, the J gene TRBJ1-2; perhaps TRBD1 as D (6 bases). The CDR3 consists of 13 residues. V lost 5 bases, J lost 5 bases, and 12 bases lay in between. The CDR3 coding sequence is TGTGCCAGCAGTCTCCTACAGGGTTATGGCTACACCTTC. It translates to CASSLLQGYGYTF.

This clonotype was seen a few times. The chain is built from TRBV18 and TRBJ2-3, with D perhaps TRBD1 or TRBD2 (5 bases each). The CDR3 consists of 15 residues. The ends were cut back, 2 bases at V and 2 bases at J, with 11 bases in the middle. Per the germline V gene, CDR1 is KGHSH and CDR2 is LQKENI. The CDR3 spells CASSPGTSHTDTQYF. CDR3 nucleotides: TGTGCCAGCTCACCAGGGACCTCCCACACAGATACGCAGTATTTT. Together with reference TRBV18 and TRBJ2-3, the CDR3 gives the full variable domain: NAGVMQNPRHLVRRRGQEARLRCSPMKGHSHVYWYRQLPEEGLKFMVYLQKENIIDESGMPKERFSAEFPKEGPSILRIQQVVRGDSAAYFCASSPGTSHTDTQYFGPGTRLTVL.

In this sample, this clonotype turned up a few times. The chain joins TRBV7-9 to TRBJ1-2, with unresolved D. The V gene lost 4 bases and the J gene lost 6 bases, with 18 bases spanning the gap. CDR1 and CDR2 (germline): SEHNR, FQNEAQ (reference sequence). There are 15 residues in the CDR3. CDR3 protein: CASSSEVPVNDGYTF. The CDR3 bases are TGTGCCAGCAGCTCGGAGGTGCCGGTCAATGATGGCTACACCTTC.

The chain couples TRBV2 to TRBJ2-3, with D unclear. V gave up 3 bases and J gave up 7 bases, with 14 bases separating them. The CDR3 has 14 amino acids. Germline V gene sequence: CDR1 SNHLY, CDR2 FYNNEI. The CDR3, as DNA: TGTGCCAGCAGTGAGTCACACAGCGTCAATACGCAGTATTTT. Residues: CASSESHSVNTQYF. Full variable domain (remainder filled in from reference TRBV2 and TRBJ2-3): EPEVTQTPSHQVTQMGQEVILRCVPISNHLYFYWYRQILGQKVEFLVSFYNNEISEKSEIFDDQFSVERPDGSNFTLKIRSTKLEDSAMYFCASSESHSVNTQYFGPGTRLTVL.

This clonotype has more than one count but fewer than ten. The chain joins TRBV6-1 to TRBJ2-1, with TRBD1 as a possible D gene (6 bases). Germline V gene data show CDR1 as MNHNS and CDR2 as SASEGT. V dropped 7 bases and J dropped 6 bases, with 7 bases sitting between them. The CDR3 runs 11 residues. This chain's CDR3 is CASTGANEQFF. Written as DNA, the CDR3 is TGTGCCAGCACAGGGGCCAATGAGCAGTTCTTC.

This clonotype was picked up many times. The rearrangement joins TRBV6-1 to TRBJ1-5; D ambiguous. The CDR3 is 15 amino acids. The germline V and J ends were trimmed by 5 bases and 9 bases, with 20 bases remaining between them. Germline-derived CDR1 and CDR2 are MNHNS and SASEGT. The CDR3 protein is CASSYGRQTNWPQHF. The CDR3, as DNA: TGTGCCAGCAGTTATGGTCGGCAAACTAATTGGCCCCAGCATTTT.

This clonotype was found many times. The chain uses TRBV28 and TRBJ2-3, with D possibly TRBD2 on 6 matching bases. CDR1 is MDHEN and CDR2 is SYDVKM in the germline V gene. There are 13 residues in the CDR3. Trimming pared 6 bases from V and 1 base from J, leaving 8 bases between. CDR3 nucleotide sequence: TGTGCCAGCAGGGGGGGTGGCACAGATACGCAGTATTTT. As protein: CASRGGGTDTQYF.

This clonotype appeared many times. The gene calls are TRBV7-9 and TRBJ2-7; D is undetermined. The CDR3 contains 13 residues. Trimming cost V 5 bases and J 2 bases, with 10 bases left between them. Per germline, CDR1 SEHNR and CDR2 FQNEAQ (reference sequence). CDR3 residues: CASSPRQTYEQYF. The CDR3 DNA reads as TGTGCCAGCAGCCCTCGACAAACCTACGAGCAGTACTTC.